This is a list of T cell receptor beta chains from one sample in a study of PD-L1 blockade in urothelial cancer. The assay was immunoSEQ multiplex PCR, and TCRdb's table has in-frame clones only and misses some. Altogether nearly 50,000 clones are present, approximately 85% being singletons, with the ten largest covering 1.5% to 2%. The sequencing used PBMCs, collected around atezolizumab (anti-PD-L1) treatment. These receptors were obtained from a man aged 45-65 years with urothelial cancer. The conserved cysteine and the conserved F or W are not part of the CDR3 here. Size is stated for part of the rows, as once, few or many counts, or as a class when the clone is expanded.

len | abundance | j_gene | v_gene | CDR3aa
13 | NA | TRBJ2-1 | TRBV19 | ASSLDRGSYNEQF
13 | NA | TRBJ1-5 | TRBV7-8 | ASSLARGKFQPQH
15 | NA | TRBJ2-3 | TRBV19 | ASSPLLLAGATDTQY
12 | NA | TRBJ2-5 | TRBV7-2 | ASSRDRVGETQY
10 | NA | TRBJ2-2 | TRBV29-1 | SGDRGSGELF
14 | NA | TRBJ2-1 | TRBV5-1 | ASSRPGTGGNNEQF
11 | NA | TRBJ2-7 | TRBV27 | ASSFQGAYEQY
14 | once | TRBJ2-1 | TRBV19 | ASSIKGAGAYNEQF
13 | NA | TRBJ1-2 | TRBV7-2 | ASSPRQGSPYGYT
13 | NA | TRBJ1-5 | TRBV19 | ASSINGPANQPQH
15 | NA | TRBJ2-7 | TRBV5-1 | ASSYLAGGRSSYEQY
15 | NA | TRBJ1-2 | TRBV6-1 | ASSDPTGGSFNYGYT
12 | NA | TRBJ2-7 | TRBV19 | ASNVGTTMGEQY
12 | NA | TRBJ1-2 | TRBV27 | ASSSPGGKDGYT
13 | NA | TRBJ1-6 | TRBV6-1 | ASRKGALDNSPLH
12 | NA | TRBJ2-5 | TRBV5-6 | ASSLVGGQETQY
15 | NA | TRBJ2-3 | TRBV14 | ASSQRDRGRFTDTQY
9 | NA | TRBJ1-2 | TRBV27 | ASGAGFGYT
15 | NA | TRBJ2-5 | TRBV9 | ASSVDPRGSGSETQY